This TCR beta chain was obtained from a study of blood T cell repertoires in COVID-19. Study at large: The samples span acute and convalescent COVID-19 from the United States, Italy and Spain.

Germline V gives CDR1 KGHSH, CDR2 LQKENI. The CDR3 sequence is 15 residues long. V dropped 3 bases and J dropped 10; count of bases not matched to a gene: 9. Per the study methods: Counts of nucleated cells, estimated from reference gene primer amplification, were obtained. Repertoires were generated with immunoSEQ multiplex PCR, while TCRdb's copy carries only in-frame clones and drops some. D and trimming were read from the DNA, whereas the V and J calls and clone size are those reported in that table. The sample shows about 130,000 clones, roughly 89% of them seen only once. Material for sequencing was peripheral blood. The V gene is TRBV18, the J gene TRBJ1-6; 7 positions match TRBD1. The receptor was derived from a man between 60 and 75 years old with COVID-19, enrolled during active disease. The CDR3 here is CASSPETGIGSPLHF. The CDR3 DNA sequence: TGTGCCAGCTCACCCGAGACAGGGATTGGCTCACCCCTCCACTTT.